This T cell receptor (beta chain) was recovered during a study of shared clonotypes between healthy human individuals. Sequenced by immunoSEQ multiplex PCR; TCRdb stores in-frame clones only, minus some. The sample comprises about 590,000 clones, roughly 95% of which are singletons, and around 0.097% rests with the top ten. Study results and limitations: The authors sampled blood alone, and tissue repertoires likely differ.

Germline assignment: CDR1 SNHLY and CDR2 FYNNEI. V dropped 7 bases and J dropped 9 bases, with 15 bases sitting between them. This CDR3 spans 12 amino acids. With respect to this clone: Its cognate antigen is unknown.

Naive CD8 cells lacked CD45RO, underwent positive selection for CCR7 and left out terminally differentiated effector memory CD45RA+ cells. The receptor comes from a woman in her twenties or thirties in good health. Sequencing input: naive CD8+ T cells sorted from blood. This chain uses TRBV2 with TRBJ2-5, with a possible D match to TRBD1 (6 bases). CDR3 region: CASMGADVAQYF. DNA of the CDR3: TGTGCCAGCATGGGGGCGGACGTAGCCCAGTACTTC.